This T cell receptor beta chain was identified in a study of blood T cells in healthy people across ages. This CDR3 spans 13 amino acids. The germline gives CDR1 DFQATT, CDR2 SNEGSKA (reference sequence). Trimming at V came to 5 bases and at J to 6 bases, leaving 5 bases not matched to a gene. It was with a sample-barcoded 5' primer and a J-beta primer mix that a second PCR of roughly 6 to 12 cycles was run. TCRdb reprocessed the 5' RACE reads with MiXCR, giving one entry per CDR3 protein. The sample has about 1.8 million distinct CDR3 sequences, less than 50% seen once. The chain has TRBV20-1 and TRBJ1-5, with 9 positions matching TRBD1. The sequenced material came from blood. The TCR originated in a woman in her 40s in good health. CDR3 amino acids: CSAGGQGVQPQHF. CDR3 nucleotide sequence: TGCAGTGCTGGGGGACAGGGCGTTCAGCCCCAGCATTTT.